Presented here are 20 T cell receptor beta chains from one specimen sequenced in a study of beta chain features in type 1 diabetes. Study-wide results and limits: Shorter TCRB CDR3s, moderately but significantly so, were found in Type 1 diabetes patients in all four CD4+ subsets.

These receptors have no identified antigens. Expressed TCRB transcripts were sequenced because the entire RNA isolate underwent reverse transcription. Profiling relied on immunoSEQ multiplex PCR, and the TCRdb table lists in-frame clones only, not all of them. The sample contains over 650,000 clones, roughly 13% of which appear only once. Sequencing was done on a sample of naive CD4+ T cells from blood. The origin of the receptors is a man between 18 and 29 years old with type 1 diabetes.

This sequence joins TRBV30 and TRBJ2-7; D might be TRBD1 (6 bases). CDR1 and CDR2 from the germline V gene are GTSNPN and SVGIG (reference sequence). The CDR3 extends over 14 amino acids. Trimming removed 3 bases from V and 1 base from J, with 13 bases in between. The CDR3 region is CAWSRKQGSYEQYF. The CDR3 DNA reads TGTGCCTGGAGCCGAAAACAGGGATCCTACGAGCAGTACTTC.

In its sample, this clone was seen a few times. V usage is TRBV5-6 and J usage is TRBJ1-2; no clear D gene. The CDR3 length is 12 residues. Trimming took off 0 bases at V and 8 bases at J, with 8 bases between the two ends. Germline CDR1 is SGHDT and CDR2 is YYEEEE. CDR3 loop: CASSLGQIGYTF. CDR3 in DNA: TGTGCCAGCAGCTTGGGTCAGATCGGCTACACCTTC.

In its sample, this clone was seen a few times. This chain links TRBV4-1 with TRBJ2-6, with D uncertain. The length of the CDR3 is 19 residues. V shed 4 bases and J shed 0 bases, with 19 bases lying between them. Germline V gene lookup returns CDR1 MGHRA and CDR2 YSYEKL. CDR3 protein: CASSPVRPAVLSGANVLTF. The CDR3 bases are TGCGCCAGCAGCCCTGTTCGTCCTGCTGTCCTCTCTGGGGCCAACGTCCTGACTTTC.

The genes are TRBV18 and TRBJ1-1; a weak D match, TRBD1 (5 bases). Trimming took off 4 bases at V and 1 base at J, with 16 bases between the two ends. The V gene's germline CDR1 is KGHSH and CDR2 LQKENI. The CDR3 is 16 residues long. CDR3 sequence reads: CASSLRPPGTNTEAFF. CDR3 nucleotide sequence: TGTGCCAGCTCACTACGGCCCCCTGGGACGAACACTGAAGCTTTCTTT.

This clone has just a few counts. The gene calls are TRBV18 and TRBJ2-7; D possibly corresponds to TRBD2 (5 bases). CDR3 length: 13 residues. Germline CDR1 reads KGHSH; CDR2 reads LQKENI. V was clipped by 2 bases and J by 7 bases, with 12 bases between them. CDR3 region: CASSPITRFEQYF. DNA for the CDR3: TGTGCCAGCTCACCAATTACTAGATTTGAGCAGTACTTC.

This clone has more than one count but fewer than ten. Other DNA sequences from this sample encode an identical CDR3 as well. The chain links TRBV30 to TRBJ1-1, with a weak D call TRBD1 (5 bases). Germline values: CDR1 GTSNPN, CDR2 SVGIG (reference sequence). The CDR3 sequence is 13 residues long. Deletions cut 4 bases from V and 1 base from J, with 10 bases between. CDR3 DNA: TGTGCCTGGACTGGACATCCGAACACTGAAGCTTTCTTT. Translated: CAWTGHPNTEAFF.

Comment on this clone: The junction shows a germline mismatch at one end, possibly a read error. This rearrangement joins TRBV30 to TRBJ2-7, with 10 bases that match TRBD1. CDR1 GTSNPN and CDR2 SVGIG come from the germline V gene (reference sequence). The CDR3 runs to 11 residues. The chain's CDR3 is CAWGTGDRGHF. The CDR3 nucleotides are TGTGCCTGGGGGACAGGGGACCGCGGGCACTTC.

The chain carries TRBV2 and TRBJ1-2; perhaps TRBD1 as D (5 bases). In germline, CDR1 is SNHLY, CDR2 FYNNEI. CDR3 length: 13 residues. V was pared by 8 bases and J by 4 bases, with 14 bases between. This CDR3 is CASRGDQSYGYTF. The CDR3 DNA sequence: TGTGCCAGCCGGGGGGACCAGAGCTATGGCTACACCTTC. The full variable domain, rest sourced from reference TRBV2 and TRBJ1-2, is EPEVTQTPSHQVTQMGQEVILRCVPISNHLYFYWYRQILGQKVEFLVSFYNNEISEKSEIFDDQFSVERPDGSNFTLKIRSTKLEDSAMYFCASRGDQSYGYTFGSGTRLTVV.

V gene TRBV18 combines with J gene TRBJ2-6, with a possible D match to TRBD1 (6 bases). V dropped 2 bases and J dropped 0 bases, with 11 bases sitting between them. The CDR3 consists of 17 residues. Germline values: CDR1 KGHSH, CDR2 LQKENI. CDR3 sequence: CASSPSQGFSGANVLTF. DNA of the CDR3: TGTGCCAGCTCACCATCACAGGGATTCTCTGGGGCCAACGTCCTGACTTTC.

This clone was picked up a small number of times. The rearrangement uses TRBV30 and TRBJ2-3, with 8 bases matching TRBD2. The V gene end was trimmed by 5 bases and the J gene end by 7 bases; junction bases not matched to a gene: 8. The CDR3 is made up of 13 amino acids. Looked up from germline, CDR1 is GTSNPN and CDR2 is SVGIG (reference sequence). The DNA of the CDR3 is TGTGCCTGGTCTAGCGGGCTAAGGTATACGCAGTATTTT. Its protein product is CAWSSGLRYTQYF.

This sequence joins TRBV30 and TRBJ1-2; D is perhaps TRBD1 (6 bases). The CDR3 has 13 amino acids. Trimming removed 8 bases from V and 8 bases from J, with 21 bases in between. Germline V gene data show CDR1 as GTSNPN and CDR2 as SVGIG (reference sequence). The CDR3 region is CAAATVQGGGYTF. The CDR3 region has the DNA TGTGCCGCGGCTACGGTACAGGGAGGCGGCTACACCTTC.

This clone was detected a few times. CDR3 amino acids: CASSYRGNTGELFF. In nucleotides, the CDR3 is TGTGCCAGTAGTTACAGGGGTAACACCGGGGAGCTGTTTTTT. This chain links TRBV25-1 with TRBJ2-2; 7 positions agree with TRBD1. V lost 9 bases to trimming and J lost 2 bases; unmatched junction nucleotides: 6. This CDR3 has 14 residues. Germline lookup yields CDR1 MGHDK and CDR2 SYGVNS. The whole variable domain, filled in from reference TRBV25-1 and TRBJ2-2, reads EADIYQTPRYLVIGTGKKITLECSQTMGHDKMYWYQQDPGMELHLIHYSYGVNSTEKGDLSSESTVSRIRTEHFPLTLESARPSHTSQYLCASSYRGNTGELFFGEGSRLTVL.

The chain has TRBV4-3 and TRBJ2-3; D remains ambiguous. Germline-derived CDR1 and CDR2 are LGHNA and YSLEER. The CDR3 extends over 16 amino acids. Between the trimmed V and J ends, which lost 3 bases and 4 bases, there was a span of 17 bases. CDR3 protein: CASSQRYQTVADTQYF. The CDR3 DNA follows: TGCGCCAGCAGCCAGCGCTACCAGACCGTGGCAGATACGCAGTATTTT.

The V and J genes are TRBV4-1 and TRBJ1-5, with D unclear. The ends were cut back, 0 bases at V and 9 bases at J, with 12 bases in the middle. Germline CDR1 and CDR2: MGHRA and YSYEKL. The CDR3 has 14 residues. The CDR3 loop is CASSQESLAGPQHF. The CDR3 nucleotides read TGCGCCAGCAGCCAAGAAAGTCTGGCGGGGCCCCAGCATTTT.

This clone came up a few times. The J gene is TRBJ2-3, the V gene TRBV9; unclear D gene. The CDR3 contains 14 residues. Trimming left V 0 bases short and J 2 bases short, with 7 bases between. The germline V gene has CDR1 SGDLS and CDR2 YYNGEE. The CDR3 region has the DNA TGTGCCAGCAGCGTAGCTACGGCCACAGATACGCAGTATTTT. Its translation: CASSVATATDTQYF.

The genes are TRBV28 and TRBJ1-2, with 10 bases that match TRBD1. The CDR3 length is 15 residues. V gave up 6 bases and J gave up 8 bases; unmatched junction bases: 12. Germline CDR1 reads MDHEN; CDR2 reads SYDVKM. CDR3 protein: CASSPRDRGTYGYTF. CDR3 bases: TGTGCCAGCAGCCCCCGGGACAGGGGAACTTACGGCTACACCTTC.

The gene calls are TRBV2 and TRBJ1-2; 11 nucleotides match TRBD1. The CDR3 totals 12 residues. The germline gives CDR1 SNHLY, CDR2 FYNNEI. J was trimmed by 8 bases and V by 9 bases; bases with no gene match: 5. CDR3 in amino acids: CASGQGARGYTF. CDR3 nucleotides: TGTGCCAGTGGACAGGGGGCGAGGGGCTACACCTTC. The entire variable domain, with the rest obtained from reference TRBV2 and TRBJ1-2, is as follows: EPEVTQTPSHQVTQMGQEVILRCVPISNHLYFYWYRQILGQKVEFLVSFYNNEISEKSEIFDDQFSVERPDGSNFTLKIRSTKLEDSAMYFCASGQGARGYTFGSGTRLTVV.

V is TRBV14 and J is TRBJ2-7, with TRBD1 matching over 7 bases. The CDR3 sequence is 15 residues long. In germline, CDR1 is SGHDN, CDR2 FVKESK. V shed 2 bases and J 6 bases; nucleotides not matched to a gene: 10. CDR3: CASSQSGQTTGEQYF. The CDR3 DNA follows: TGTGCCAGCAGCCAATCGGGACAGACCACTGGCGAGCAGTACTTC.

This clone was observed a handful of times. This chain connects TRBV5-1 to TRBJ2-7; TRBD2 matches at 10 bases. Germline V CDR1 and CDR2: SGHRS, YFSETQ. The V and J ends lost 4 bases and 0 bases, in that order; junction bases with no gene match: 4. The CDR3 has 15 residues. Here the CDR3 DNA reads TGCGCCAGCAGCCCCTTAGCGGGGGGCTCCTACGAGCAGTACTTC. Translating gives CASSPLAGGSYEQYF.

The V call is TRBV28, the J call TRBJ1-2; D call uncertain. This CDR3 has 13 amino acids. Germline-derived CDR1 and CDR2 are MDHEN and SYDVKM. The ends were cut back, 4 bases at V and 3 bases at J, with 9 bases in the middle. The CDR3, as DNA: TGTGCCAGCAGTTCAATAACTGACTATGGCTACACCTTC. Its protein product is CASSSITDYGYTF.